This entry concerns a single T cell receptor beta chain. Data came from immunoSEQ multiplex PCR; TCRdb stores just in-frame clones and leaves some out. Found here are about 280,000 clones, around 85% of them singletons; the top ten hold about 2.5%. This sample is drawn from a study of blood T cell repertoires in COVID-19. Germline loops: CDR1 LGHDT, CDR2 YNNKEL (reference sequence). This CDR3 spans 14 amino acids. V dropped 6 bases and J dropped 5; count of bases not matched to a gene: 7. The TCR was taken from a woman in her forties or fifties who had recovered from COVID-19. The sample was PBMCs or T cells enriched from blood (not recorded which). V and J are TRBV3-1 (or the pseudogene TRBV3-2) and TRBJ2-7; 10 nucleotides match TRBD2. Here the CDR3 reads CASSKSGGAHEQYF. The CDR3 coding sequence is TGTGCCAGCAGTAAAAGCGGGGGGGCGCACGAGCAGTACTTC.